This is a list of T cell receptor beta chains from one sample in a study of T cell responses to AZD1222 COVID-19 vaccine. Using immunoSEQ multiplex PCR, the repertoire was profiled, and TCRdb retains in-frame clones only, with some absent. This table holds under 95,000 clones, approximately 86% found once. The specimen was peripheral blood, collected on day 0 of AZD1222 vaccination. The receptors here all came from an adult in good health. The CDR3 runs from the conserved cysteine through the conserved F or W. D genes are given only for firm matches. The listing skips clone size in some rows; elsewhere it reads once, few, many or a size class.

d_call j_call clone_size v_call cdr3_aa cdr3_nt
- TRBJ1-1 - TRBV5-1 CASSLRGEKVGEAFF TGCGCCAGCAGCTTGCGCGGGGAGAAAGTCGGTGAAGCTTTCTTT
- TRBJ2-2 few TRBV3-1/TRBV3-2 CASRPTRTTGELFF TGTGCCAGCAGGCCTACTAGAACCACCGGGGAGCTGTTTTTT
- TRBJ2-3 - TRBV18 CASSPTGDTQYF TGTGCCAGCTCACCGACGGGAGATACGCAGTATTTT
TRBD1 TRBJ2-6 - TRBV10-3 CAIRPAGQESSSGANVLTF TGTGCCATCAGACCCGCAGGACAGGAGTCGAGCTCTGGGGCCAACGTCCTGACTTTC
- TRBJ1-5 - TRBV19 CASSIAGSGNQPQHF TGTGCCAGTAGTATCGCGGGGAGTGGCAATCAGCCCCAGCATTTT
- TRBJ1-4 - TRBV29-1 CSWKGRAEKLFF TGCAGTTGGAAGGGGAGGGCTGAAAAACTGTTTTTT
TRBD2 TRBJ2-3 - TRBV2 CASTDGLAGDTDTQYF TGTGCCAGCACTGACGGACTAGCGGGAGACACAGATACGCAGTATTTT
- TRBJ2-7 - TRBV4-1 CASSPAPGYYEQYF TGCGCCAGCAGCCCAGCTCCAGGGTACTACGAGCAGTACTTC
- TRBJ2-7 - TRBV7-8 CASSLWVGLGYEQYF TGTGCCAGCAGCTTATGGGTCGGGTTGGGTTACGAGCAGTACTTC
- TRBJ2-7 - TRBV21-1 CASSIERSRVADHYEQYF TGTGCCAGCAGCATCGAAAGGAGTCGGGTAGCGGACCACTACGAGCAGTACTTC
- TRBJ2-3 - TRBV19 CASSATGGTDTQYF TGTGCCAGTAGTGCGACAGGAGGTACAGATACGCAGTATTTT
- TRBJ1-1 - TRBV7-9 CASSLATVNTEAFF TGTGCCAGCAGCTTAGCGACTGTGAACACTGAAGCTTTCTTT
TRBD2 TRBJ2-3 - TRBV6-5 CASKTSGITDTQYF TGTGCCAGCAAGACTAGCGGGATCACAGATACGCAGTATTTT
- TRBJ2-5 - TRBV20-1 CSAKLQESQYF TGCAGTGCTAAACTCCAAGAGAGCCAGTACTTC
TRBD2 TRBJ2-1 - TRBV19 CASSRTSGRSYNEQFF TGTGCCAGTAGTAGGACTAGCGGGAGAAGCTACAATGAGCAGTTCTTC
TRBD1 TRBJ2-7 - TRBV4-1 CASSQEGTGAYEQYF TGCGCCAGCAGCCAAGAGGGGACAGGGGCCTACGAGCAGTACTTC